The next 9 T cell receptor beta chains were all read from a single sample in a study of Graves' ophthalmopathy and Graves' hyperthyroidism. The sequenced template was RNA, covering the TCR beta CDR3 region. RT-PCR in the first round used HTBI primers; a second-round multiplex PCR followed. Each CDR3 protein is one row after TCRdb ran MiXCR on the multiplex PCR reads. The data hold approximately 160,000 distinct CDR3 sequences, with 35% to 45% observed a single time. The sequencing input was peripheral blood. Receptors originate from a man in his thirties or forties with Graves' ophthalmopathy.

At least ten counts were recorded for this clonotype. The chain employs TRBV7-2 and TRBJ2-5; 11 bases are shared with TRBD1. V gave up 4 bases and J gave up 5 bases; unmatched junction bases: 9. This CDR3 has 16 residues. The germline V gene encodes CDR1 SGHTA and CDR2 FQGNSA. CDR3 residues: CASSSYRDRGWETQYF. The CDR3 DNA reads TGTGCCAGCAGCTCATACCGGGACAGGGGGTGGGAGACCCAGTACTTC.

This clonotype was found many times. This chain joins TRBV10-3 and TRBJ2-4, with D uncertain. This CDR3 comprises 16 residues. V shed 2 bases and J shed 0 bases, with 11 bases lying between them. Germline values: CDR1 ENHRY, CDR2 SYGVKD. The CDR3 coding sequence is TGTGCCATCAGTGAGATGACGGGCAAAGCCAAAAACATTCAGTACTTC. Protein sequence: CAISEMTGKAKNIQYF.

At least ten counts were recorded for this clonotype. The chain has TRBV11-2 and TRBJ1-1; D is undetermined. Trimming stripped 3 bases from V and 6 bases from J, with 14 bases between. CDR1 is SGHAT, CDR2 FQNNGV, per germline. The CDR3 extends over 14 amino acids. CDR3 in DNA: TGTGCCAGCAGCTTCAAGGGAGCCGGGTCTGAAGCTTTCTTT. This encodes CASSFKGAGSEAFF.

This clonotype was found many times. J is TRBJ2-7 and V is TRBV5-1; unclear D gene. Looked up from germline, CDR1 is SGHRS and CDR2 is YFSETQ. CDR3 length: 14 residues. Trimming took off 1 base at V and 0 bases at J, with 8 bases between the two ends. The CDR3 nucleotides read TGCGCCAGCAGCTTGATAGGGAACTCCTACGAGCAGTACTTC. As protein: CASSLIGNSYEQYF.

This clonotype was detected many times. The chain combines TRBV6-5 with TRBJ1-2; no definite D call. The V end lost 9 bases, the J end lost 3 bases, and 23 bases lay between the germline ends. The length of the CDR3 is 16 residues. Germline CDR1 and CDR2: MNHEY and SVGAGI. This chain's CDR3 is CASQQPPVGNHYGYTF. CDR3 DNA: TGTGCCAGTCAACAGCCCCCGGTGGGGAACCACTATGGCTACACCTTC.

This clonotype was seen ten or more times. V is TRBV14 and J is TRBJ2-5, with D possibly matching TRBD2 (6 bases). The length of the CDR3 is 18 residues. Germline lookup yields CDR1 SGHDN and CDR2 FVKESK. Trimming stripped 4 bases from V and 5 bases from J, with 26 bases between. CDR3 bases: TGTGCCAGCAGCCGAGGGACTGTCGGGCGTATATTTGGGGAGACCCAGTACTTC. Translating it yields CASSRGTVGRIFGETQYF.

This chain links TRBV6-5 with TRBJ1-2; D not resolved. This CDR3 spans 14 amino acids. Trimming stripped 0 bases from V and 2 bases from J, with 7 bases between. Germline lookup yields CDR1 MNHEY and CDR2 SVGAGI. DNA for the CDR3: TGTGCCAGCAGTTACTCGGCGGCCAACTATGGCTACACCTTC. This codes for CASSYSAANYGYTF.

This clonotype was picked up many times. The chain couples TRBV18 to TRBJ1-5; maybe TRBD1 (5 bases). V lost 3 bases and J 9 bases, leaving 15 bases between the germline ends. This CDR3 region has 14 residues. Looked up from germline, CDR1 is KGHSH and CDR2 is LQKENI. In DNA form, the CDR3 reads TGTGCCAGCTCACCCGGGACGGCACCAGGGCCCCAGCATTTT. Encoded protein: CASSPGTAPGPQHF.

Many counts were recorded for this clonotype. The chain couples TRBV19 to TRBJ1-1, with TRBD1 matching over 9 bases. J gave up 4 bases and V 9 bases, and 12 bases lay outside the gene matches. Germline V gene data show CDR1 as LNHDA and CDR2 as SQIVND (reference sequence). The CDR3 spans 15 residues. The CDR3 reads CASTGAGTGTTEAFF. DNA of the CDR3: TGTGCCAGCACCGGAGCCGGGACAGGGACCACTGAAGCTTTCTTT.